Listed below are T cell receptor beta chains from one sample, sequenced in a study of cytomegalovirus exposure and HLA in healthy donors. Sequenced by immunoSEQ multiplex PCR; TCRdb stores in-frame clones only, minus some. Among some 150,000 clones listed, around 77% were seen once. The specimen was PBMCs. Receptors originate from a man younger than 40 in good health and CMV-seronegative. CDR3s include the opening cysteine and the closing phenylalanine or tryptophan. Each record gives: D gene, clone size, V gene, J gene, CDR3 DNA, CDR3 protein. D genes are given only for firm matches. For some rows the clone size is stated as once, few or many, or as a class when expanded; others skip it.

D gene: NA
clone size: NA
V gene: TRBV28
J gene: TRBJ1-1
CDR3 DNA: TGTGCCAGCAGTTCTCCCCCGAGCATGAACACTGAAGCTTTCTTT
CDR3 protein: CASSSPPSMNTEAFF

D gene: TRBD2
clone size: NA
V gene: TRBV27
J gene: TRBJ2-2
CDR3 DNA: TGTGCCAGCAGTCGACGACTAGCGGGGCCACCGGGGGAGCTGTTTTTT
CDR3 protein: CASSRRLAGPPGELFF

D gene: NA
clone size: once
V gene: TRBV11-1
J gene: TRBJ1-2
CDR3 DNA: TGTGCCAGCAGCATGGACAACGGAGGCTACACCTTC
CDR3 protein: CASSMDNGGYTF

D gene: NA
clone size: NA
V gene: TRBV18
J gene: TRBJ1-2
CDR3 DNA: TGTGCCAGCTCTCCGAGCATGGACAGTCGGAAGGGCTACACCTTC
CDR3 protein: CASSPSMDSRKGYTF

D gene: NA
clone size: NA
V gene: TRBV5-1
J gene: TRBJ1-6
CDR3 DNA: TGCGCCAGCAGCCCGGACAGCGGAAGAGCACCCCTCCACTTT
CDR3 protein: CASSPDSGRAPLHF

D gene: NA
clone size: NA
V gene: TRBV13
J gene: TRBJ2-4
CDR3 DNA: TGTGCCAGCAGCTTAGGGCTGTGGAGGAACATTCAGTACTTC
CDR3 protein: CASSLGLWRNIQYF

D gene: TRBD2
clone size: once
V gene: TRBV30
J gene: TRBJ2-1
CDR3 DNA: TGTGCCTGGAGCAAACTAGCGGGTGAGCAGTTCTTC
CDR3 protein: CAWSKLAGEQFF

D gene: NA
clone size: NA
V gene: TRBV10-1
J gene: TRBJ2-5
CDR3 DNA: TGCGCCAGCAGTGAGGGGCTTTCGGCAGGGCCCCAAGAGACCCAGTACTTC
CDR3 protein: CASSEGLSAGPQETQYF

D gene: NA
clone size: NA
V gene: TRBV30
J gene: TRBJ1-1
CDR3 DNA: TGTGCCTGGAGTATCAAATTGGGCAGGGAAGCTTTCTTT
CDR3 protein: CAWSIKLGREAFF

D gene: NA
clone size: once
V gene: TRBV5-1
J gene: TRBJ1-4
CDR3 DNA: TGCGCCAGCAGAGAGTCCCGGGTTACTAATGAAAAACTGTTTTTT
CDR3 protein: CASRESRVTNEKLFF

D gene: NA
clone size: NA
V gene: TRBV28
J gene: TRBJ2-5
CDR3 DNA: TGTGCCAGCAGTCCCCCCCGCGGCTGGGAGACCCAGTACTTC
CDR3 protein: CASSPPRGWETQYF

D gene: TRBD1
clone size: NA
V gene: TRBV5-1
J gene: TRBJ1-2
CDR3 DNA: TGCGCCAGCAGCTTTGGGACAGGGGGCGAAGGCTACACCTTC
CDR3 protein: CASSFGTGGEGYTF

D gene: NA
clone size: NA
V gene: TRBV6-6
J gene: TRBJ1-1
CDR3 DNA: TGTGCCAGCAGTTACCAGGAGGGCAACACTGAAGCTTTCTTT
CDR3 protein: CASSYQEGNTEAFF

D gene: TRBD2
clone size: NA
V gene: TRBV19
J gene: TRBJ2-1
CDR3 DNA: TGTGCCAGTAGGAGAGCCCGGACTAGCGGGACGAGCTCCTACAATGAGCAGTTCTTC
CDR3 protein: CASRRARTSGTSSYNEQFF

D gene: TRBD1
clone size: NA
V gene: TRBV29-1
J gene: TRBJ1-1
CDR3 DNA: TGCAGCGTTGAAGGTCGACAGGGTGAAGCTTTCTTT
CDR3 protein: CSVEGRQGEAFF

D gene: NA
clone size: NA
V gene: TRBV5-1
J gene: TRBJ1-1
CDR3 DNA: TGCGCCAGCAGCTTGGAAACGCACTGTGAAGCTTTCTTT
CDR3 protein: CASSLETHCEAFF

D gene: TRBD1
clone size: NA
V gene: TRBV27
J gene: TRBJ1-1
CDR3 DNA: TGTGCCAGTTCGGGACAGGAGAACACTGAAGCTTTCTTT
CDR3 protein: CASSGQENTEAFF

D gene: NA
clone size: NA
V gene: TRBV5-6
J gene: TRBJ2-5
CDR3 DNA: TGTGCCAGCAGCTTGTATGGGCAGGGTAGTCGAGAGACCCAGTACTTC
CDR3 protein: CASSLYGQGSRETQYF

D gene: TRBD1
clone size: NA
V gene: TRBV27
J gene: TRBJ2-1
CDR3 DNA: TGTGCCAGCAGTCCGGGACAGGGAGTCACCTACAATGAGCAGTTCTTC
CDR3 protein: CASSPGQGVTYNEQFF

D gene: TRBD2
clone size: NA
V gene: TRBV6-5
J gene: TRBJ2-7
CDR3 DNA: TGTGCCAGCAGGGCCGGGGGGAACTACGAGCAGTACTTC
CDR3 protein: CASRAGGNYEQYF

D gene: NA
clone size: NA
V gene: TRBV19
J gene: TRBJ1-2
CDR3 DNA: TGTGCCACCATAGACAGTTCCTATGGCTACCCCTTC
CDR3 protein: CATIDSSYGYPF

D gene: TRBD1
clone size: NA
V gene: TRBV5-6
J gene: TRBJ1-5
CDR3 DNA: TGTGCCAGCAACCTACGCGGGACAGGGGTTCAGCCCCAGAATTTT
CDR3 protein: CASNLRGTGVQPQNF

D gene: NA
clone size: NA
V gene: TRBV7-7
J gene: TRBJ2-5
CDR3 DNA: TGTGCTAGCAGCTTAGCCAGCGGGGAGACCCAGTACTTC
CDR3 protein: CASSLASGETQYF

D gene: NA
clone size: many
V gene: TRBV5-1
J gene: TRBJ1-1
CDR3 DNA: TGCGCCAGCAGCTTTCTTTTCGGCACTGAAGCTTTCTTT
CDR3 protein: CASSFLFGTEAFF

D gene: TRBD2
clone size: NA
V gene: TRBV5-1
J gene: TRBJ2-7
CDR3 DNA: TGCGCCAGCAGCTTGGAACAGCGGGGGGTCGACGAGCAGTACTTC
CDR3 protein: CASSLEQRGVDEQYF

D gene: NA
clone size: NA
V gene: TRBV5-1
J gene: TRBJ2-5
CDR3 DNA: TGCGCCAGCAGCTTGTCTTACCCCGGGGAGACCCAGTACTTC
CDR3 protein: CASSLSYPGETQYF

D gene: NA
clone size: NA
V gene: TRBV27
J gene: TRBJ1-5
CDR3 DNA: TGTGCCAGCAGTTTTAGCGGGGGAGGCAATCAGCCCCAGCATTTT
CDR3 protein: CASSFSGGGNQPQHF

D gene: TRBD1
clone size: NA
V gene: TRBV6-5
J gene: TRBJ2-7
CDR3 DNA: TGTGCCAGCAGTTCGGACCGGGACAGAGGTTTTTACGAGCAGTACTTC
CDR3 protein: CASSSDRDRGFYEQYF

D gene: NA
clone size: NA
V gene: TRBV5-1
J gene: TRBJ1-1
CDR3 DNA: TGCGCCAGCAGCTTGGACACCCCGAACACTGAAGCTTTCTTT
CDR3 protein: CASSLDTPNTEAFF

D gene: TRBD2
clone size: NA
V gene: TRBV6-6
J gene: TRBJ2-1
CDR3 DNA: TGTGCCAGCAGTTACTCGCTAACTAGCGGGGCAAATGAGCAGTTCTTC
CDR3 protein: CASSYSLTSGANEQFF

D gene: NA
clone size: NA
V gene: TRBV6-4
J gene: TRBJ1-1
CDR3 DNA: TGTGCCAGCAGTATCGAGTCGAACACTGAAGCTTTCTTT
CDR3 protein: CASSIESNTEAFF

D gene: NA
clone size: NA
V gene: TRBV5-6
J gene: TRBJ1-2
CDR3 DNA: TGTGCCAGCAGCCGGGACGTGCGGGGCTACCCCTTC
CDR3 protein: CASSRDVRGYPF

D gene: TRBD1
clone size: NA
V gene: TRBV7-8
J gene: TRBJ1-4
CDR3 DNA: TGTGCCAGCAGTATAACGACAGGGCTGGGGGAAAAACTGTTTTTT
CDR3 protein: CASSITTGLGEKLFF

D gene: NA
clone size: NA
V gene: TRBV7-9
J gene: TRBJ2-1
CDR3 DNA: TGTGCCAGCACCGAAGGACTCCACTCCTACAATGAGCAGTTCTTC
CDR3 protein: CASTEGLHSYNEQFF

D gene: NA
clone size: few
V gene: TRBV19
J gene: TRBJ2-7
CDR3 DNA: TGTGCCAGTAGCGAGAGAGTTGATACCTACGAGCAGTACTTC
CDR3 protein: CASSERVDTYEQYF

D gene: TRBD1
clone size: NA
V gene: TRBV4-1
J gene: TRBJ1-2
CDR3 DNA: TGCGCCAGCAGCCAAGATGAGGGGACAGGGGCCAACTATGGCTACACCTTC
CDR3 protein: CASSQDEGTGANYGYTF

D gene: NA
clone size: NA
V gene: TRBV13
J gene: TRBJ1-6
CDR3 DNA: TGTGCCAGCAGCTTAATGTGGGAGGCTTCTGAGGGCTATTCACCCCTCCACTTT
CDR3 protein: CASSLMWEASEGYSPLHF

D gene: TRBD2
clone size: NA
V gene: TRBV15
J gene: TRBJ2-5
CDR3 DNA: TGTGCCACCAGCAGACGGCTAGCGGTAAAACAAGAGACCCAGTACTTC
CDR3 protein: CATSRRLAVKQETQYF

D gene: NA
clone size: NA
V gene: TRBV5-1
J gene: TRBJ1-2
CDR3 DNA: TGCGCCAGCAGCTTGGCGGGGGGCGGCGGCTACACCTTC
CDR3 protein: CASSLAGGGGYTF

D gene: NA
clone size: NA
V gene: TRBV18
J gene: TRBJ2-2
CDR3 DNA: TGTGCCAGCTCATCAGGAAATCCGAACACCGGGGAGCTGTTTTTT
CDR3 protein: CASSSGNPNTGELFF

D gene: TRBD1
clone size: NA
V gene: TRBV28
J gene: TRBJ1-1
CDR3 DNA: TGTGCCAGCAGGGGACAGAAGAACACTGAAGCTTTCTTT
CDR3 protein: CASRGQKNTEAFF

D gene: TRBD1
clone size: NA
V gene: TRBV5-1
J gene: TRBJ2-7
CDR3 DNA: TGCGCCAGCAGCTTGGCACAGGGGGCGAGAGAGCAGTACTTC
CDR3 protein: CASSLAQGAREQYF

D gene: NA
clone size: NA
V gene: TRBV2
J gene: TRBJ1-1
CDR3 DNA: TGTGCCTCCCCGGGGAACACTGAAGCTTTCTTT
CDR3 protein: CASPGNTEAFF

D gene: NA
clone size: NA
V gene: TRBV21-1
J gene: TRBJ1-3
CDR3 DNA: TGTGCCAGCAGCAAAGATAACAGGGCGAGAAACACCATATATTTT
CDR3 protein: CASSKDNRARNTIYF

D gene: TRBD1
clone size: NA
V gene: TRBV9
J gene: TRBJ1-2
CDR3 DNA: TGTGCCAGCAACCACCAGGTATCAGGGGGCGAAAACTATGGCTACACCTTC
CDR3 protein: CASNHQVSGGENYGYTF

D gene: NA
clone size: NA
V gene: TRBV6-5
J gene: TRBJ2-3
CDR3 DNA: TGTGCCAGCAGTTACTCGACTCCCCTGGATACGCAGTATTTT
CDR3 protein: CASSYSTPLDTQYF

D gene: NA
clone size: NA
V gene: TRBV15
J gene: TRBJ1-3
CDR3 DNA: TGTGCCACCAGCGGCACGGGGGAATATGGAAACACCATATATTTT
CDR3 protein: CATSGTGEYGNTIYF

D gene: TRBD1
clone size: few
V gene: TRBV7-9
J gene: TRBJ2-7
CDR3 DNA: TGTGCCAGCAGCCCCCAGGACAGGGGTCCCTCCTACGAGCAGTACTTC
CDR3 protein: CASSPQDRGPSYEQYF

D gene: TRBD2
clone size: NA
V gene: TRBV4-1
J gene: TRBJ2-5
CDR3 DNA: TGCGCCAGCAGCCAAGATGTCGGGACTAGGGAAGAGACTCAGTACTTC
CDR3 protein: CASSQDVGTREETQYF

D gene: NA
clone size: NA
V gene: TRBV5-1
J gene: TRBJ2-2
CDR3 DNA: TGCGCCAGCAGGCTGACTATGGGCGGCACCGGGGAGCTGTTTTTT
CDR3 protein: CASRLTMGGTGELFF

D gene: NA
clone size: few
V gene: TRBV6-5
J gene: TRBJ2-7
CDR3 DNA: TGTGCCAGCAGTTATTATGATCGGGGCTACGAGCAGTACTTC
CDR3 protein: CASSYYDRGYEQYF

D gene: TRBD2
clone size: few
V gene: TRBV4-1
J gene: TRBJ2-7
CDR3 DNA: TGCGCCAGCAGCCAAGATTTCCTAGCGGGAATCGAGCAGTACTTC
CDR3 protein: CASSQDFLAGIEQYF